This note documents a single T cell receptor beta chain sequence. Its antigen is unknown. These donors were members of the approximately 120-subject validation cohort, a group separate from the roughly 670-subject first cohort. The sample comes from a study of cytomegalovirus exposure and HLA in healthy donors. On the study more broadly: According to later analysis, the same platform produced the 110 or so validation and 666 first-cohort repertoires. Overall study results and limits: There were 150 to 200 TCR beta chains listed as cytomegalovirus-associated. Confirmation in vitro established that a few CMV-associated chains were specific for CMV antigens.

This CDR3 has 12 residues. CDR1 is LGHNA and CDR2 is YSLEER in the germline V gene. Trimming removed 3 bases at V and 4 bases at J, with 6 bases between. Clones were read by immunoSEQ multiplex PCR, and TCRdb kept only the in-frame ones, dropping some. The table records roughly 60,000 clones, roughly nine tenths of them present only once. The V call is TRBV4-3, the J call TRBJ1-1; D gene ambiguous. This sequence was found in a woman younger than 45 in good health and CMV-seronegative. The sample consisted of PBMCs. The CDR3 region is CASSQTGTEAFF. The CDR3 nucleotides are TGCGCCAGCAGCCAGACGGGCACTGAAGCTTTCTTT.